The clone carrying this T cell receptor (beta chain) was recorded once. The CDR3 is made up of 14 amino acids. Trimming left V 5 bases short and J 2 bases short, with 9 bases between. Germline CDR1 is KGHDR and CDR2 is SFDVKD. This sample was included in a study of CD8 T cells in Susac syndrome. About 0.5 to 1 ug RNA was reverse transcribed with random hexamers. MiXCR, run by TCRdb on the immunoSEQ multiplex PCR reads, gives a single entry per CDR3 protein. The profile shows 150,000 or so distinct CDR3 sequences, roughly 95% of them singletons. Specimen: CD8+ T cells from PBMCs. The receptor was derived from a human donor with multiple sclerosis. The V call is TRBV24-1, the J call TRBJ1-5; TRBD1 is a possible D gene (5 bases). DNA of the CDR3: TGTGCCACCAGTGGTCAGGGTGGCAATCAGCCCCAGCATTTT. This codes for CATSGQGGNQPQHF.